These 26 T cell receptor beta chains originate from one sample sequenced in a study of cytomegalovirus exposure and HLA in healthy donors. The PCR was carried out with 60 Vbeta primers and 13 Jbeta primers. Some clones are missing from TCRdb's copy, which holds only in-frame ones; the method was immunoSEQ multiplex PCR. Among under 150,000 clones listed, about three quarters were seen once. Sequencing used PBMCs. These receptors were collected from a woman aged 40 to 50 in good health and CMV-seronegative.

This clone has more than one count but fewer than ten. The rearrangement joins TRBV29-1 to TRBJ2-2, with D perhaps matching TRBD1 (5 bases). Looked up from germline, CDR1 is SQVTM and CDR2 is ANQGSEA. The CDR3 runs 15 residues. V lost 7 bases and J 0 bases, leaving 15 bases between the germline ends. The CDR3 reads CSAVISTANTGELFF. In DNA form, the CDR3 reads TGCAGCGCAGTAATATCGACAGCGAACACCGGGGAGCTGTTTTTT.

The chain has TRBV29-1 and TRBJ1-5, with D tentatively TRBD1 (6 bases). V lost 7 bases to trimming and J lost 0 bases, with 13 bases between them. The CDR3 has 14 residues. In germline, CDR1 is SQVTM, CDR2 ANQGSEA. CDR3 amino acids: CSATTGNSNQPQHF. The CDR3 bases are TGCAGCGCTACAACAGGGAATAGCAATCAGCCCCAGCATTTT. Supplemented by reference TRBV29-1 and TRBJ1-5, the full variable domain reads SAVISQKPSRDICQRGTSLTIQCQVDSQVTMMFWYRQQPGQSLTLIATANQGSEATYESGFVIDKFPISRPNLTFSTLTVSNMSPEDSSIYLCSATTGNSNQPQHFGDGTRLSIL.

Regarding this clone: The CDR3 end shows no conserved phenylalanine or tryptophan, and so a read error is likely. It is unclear where the CDR3 begins or ends on the DNA, so no DNA is shown, and the CDR3 is as TCRdb lists it. The chain links TRBV20-1 to TRBJ1-1. Germline V CDR1 and CDR2: DFQATT, SNEGSKA (reference sequence). The CDR3 spans 11 residues, counting both ends. The CDR3 protein is CSARSGGRDRV.

This clone was seen only a few times. The CDR3 DNA reads TGTGCCAGCAGTGACTACCCTTCTGGAAACACCATATATTTT. Residues: CASSDYPSGNTIYF. The chain is built from TRBV9 and TRBJ1-3; D unresolved. Trimming stripped 5 bases from V and 1 base from J, with 10 bases between. Per germline, CDR1 SGDLS and CDR2 YYNGEE. The CDR3 contains 14 residues.

The J gene is TRBJ1-1, the V gene TRBV18, with D unresolved. Trimming shortened V by 4 bases and J by 2 bases, and 8 bases separated the two germline ends. Per germline, CDR1 KGHSH and CDR2 LQKENI. The CDR3 sequence is 13 residues long. In DNA form, the CDR3 reads TGTGCCAGCTCACTGGGCCCTAACACTGAAGCTTTCTTT. The encoded protein is CASSLGPNTEAFF. Full variable domain (missing parts from reference TRBV18 and TRBJ1-1): NAGVMQNPRHLVRRRGQEARLRCSPMKGHSHVYWYRQLPEEGLKFMVYLQKENIIDESGMPKERFSAEFPKEGPSILRIQQVVRGDSAAYFCASSLGPNTEAFFGQGTRLTVV.

The CDR3 region has the DNA TGCAGCGTTGGGGGTCCCGGGGGAAACTATGGCTACACCTTC. Translated: CSVGGPGGNYGYTF. V gene TRBV29-1 combines with J gene TRBJ1-2; perhaps TRBD1 as D (5 bases). V lost 4 bases and J lost 2, with 14 bases in between. The CDR3 is made up of 14 amino acids. Germline loops: CDR1 SQVTM, CDR2 ANQGSEA.

Only one count was recorded for this clone. The chain combines TRBV7-9 with TRBJ2-1; 10 bases are shared with TRBD2. There are 17 residues in the CDR3. V was clipped by 3 bases and J by 7 bases; unmatched bases: 12. Germline CDR1 is SEHNR and CDR2 is FQNEAQ (reference sequence). The CDR3: CASSLWASGGPGNEQFF. CDR3 nucleotides: TGTGCCAGCAGCTTGTGGGCTAGCGGGGGCCCCGGGAATGAGCAGTTCTTC.

This clone was found once. This rearrangement joins TRBV14 to TRBJ1-1, with 7 bases identical to TRBD1. The J segment lost 8 bases and the V segment lost 5 bases, leaving 11 bases of the junction unmatched. The CDR3 covers 14 residues. Looked up from germline, CDR1 is SGHDN and CDR2 is FVKESK. The DNA for the CDR3 is TGTGCCAGCAGCGAACAGGGGCCAAGGCTGGAAGCTTTCTTT. Translated: CASSEQGPRLEAFF.

This chain links TRBV11-3 with TRBJ2-7; 13 bases match TRBD2. The ends lost 1 base at V and 0 bases at J; junction bases unmatched: 6. The CDR3 has 18 residues. The germline V gene has CDR1 SGHNT and CDR2 YENEEA. CDR3 in DNA: TGTGCCAGCAGCTTAGGAGGGACTAGCGGGAACAGCTCCTACGAGCAGTACGTC. It codes for CASSLGGTSGNSSYEQYV.

V usage is TRBV23-1 and J usage is TRBJ1-4, with 8 bases aligning to TRBD1. TRBV23-1 is given ORF status, its function remaining uncertain. CDR3 length: 17 amino acids. Trimming took 6 bases from V and 8 from J; bases not matched to a gene: 17. The CDR3 region is CASRDRDRHFHPEKLFF. The CDR3, as DNA: TGCGCCAGCAGGGACCGGGACAGGCATTTTCATCCGGAAAAACTGTTTTTT.

This clone has just one count. V is TRBV13 and J is TRBJ1-6; 8 nucleotides align to TRBD1. The V gene end was trimmed by 4 bases and the J gene end by 8 bases; junction bases not matched to a gene: 7. Germline CDR1 and CDR2: PRHDT and FYEKMQ (reference sequence). The CDR3 contains 15 residues. The CDR3 region is CASSSQQGAYSPLHF. Written as DNA, the CDR3 is TGTGCCAGCAGCTCACAGCAGGGGGCGTATTCACCCCTCCACTTT.

The gene calls are TRBV6-5 and TRBJ1-5; TRBD1 agrees at 9 bases. V was pared by 6 bases and J by 2 bases, with 5 bases of the junction left unmatched. Germline CDR1 reads MNHEY; CDR2 reads SVGAGI. CDR3 size: 15 residues. The CDR3 here is CASSVDRGGNQPQHF. CDR3 DNA sequence: TGTGCCAGCAGCGTAGACAGGGGGGGCAATCAGCCCCAGCATTTT.

The chain recombines TRBV27 with TRBJ2-5; TRBD2 matches at 7 bases. This CDR3 region has 14 residues. Germline CDR1 reads MNHEY; CDR2 reads SMNVEV (reference sequence). J lost 3 bases, V lost 3 bases, and 4 bases had no gene match. The chain's CDR3 is CASSFAGRKETQYF. As DNA, the CDR3 is TGTGCCAGCAGTTTTGCCGGGAGGAAAGAGACCCAGTACTTC.

V and J are TRBV5-1 and TRBJ2-4, with a weak D call TRBD2 (5 bases). V was cut by 5 bases and J by 9 bases, with 15 bases left in between. CDR3 size: 13 residues. Germline V lookup: CDR1 SGHRS, CDR2 YFSETQ. The CDR3 region is CASSREGVSIQYF. Here the CDR3 DNA reads TGCGCCAGCAGTCGAGAGGGCGTTAGCATTCAGTACTTC.

The chain uses TRBV5-1 and TRBJ1-3; 8 positions match TRBD1. The V gene end was trimmed by 0 bases and the J gene end by 8 bases; junction bases not matched to a gene: 7. CDR3 size: 15 residues. CDR1 is SGHRS, CDR2 YFSETQ, per germline. This chain's CDR3 is CASSLGQGARYTIYF. CDR3 bases: TGCGCCAGCAGCTTGGGCCAGGGGGCCCGGTACACCATATATTTT.

This chain uses TRBV5-4 with TRBJ2-6, with 8 bases identical to TRBD1. J lost 0 bases, V lost 5 bases, and 10 bases had no gene match. The CDR3 sequence is 18 residues long. Germline CDR1 is SGHNT and CDR2 is YYREEE (reference sequence). The CDR3 is CASRRRGQGTSGANVLTF. CDR3 coding DNA: TGTGCCAGCAGACGACGTGGACAGGGAACCTCTGGGGCCAACGTCCTGACTTTC.

The chain couples TRBV28 to TRBJ2-1, with D possibly matching TRBD1 (5 bases). V gave up 5 bases and J gave up 5 bases, with 16 bases separating them. The CDR3 spans 15 residues. Per the germline V gene, CDR1 is MDHEN and CDR2 is SYDVKM. The CDR3 DNA is TGTGCCAGCAGTCCCGACAGTGTTTCCCACAATGAGCAGTTCTTC. The encoded protein is CASSPDSVSHNEQFF.

There are a few counts of this clone. The gene calls are TRBV4-3 and TRBJ2-2; D not resolved. CDR1 and CDR2 from the germline V gene are LGHNA and YSLEER. The V and J ends lost 4 bases and 2 bases respectively, with 14 bases between them. The CDR3 contains 16 residues. This CDR3 is CASSRTLRRNTGELFF. Here the CDR3 DNA reads TGCGCCAGCAGCCGAACCTTGAGGAGAAACACCGGGGAGCTGTTTTTT.

The rearrangement links TRBV5-1 to TRBJ1-1, with D tentatively TRBD1 (5 bases). Germline V gene sequence: CDR1 SGHRS, CDR2 YFSETQ. The CDR3 has 14 amino acids. Trimming took 0 bases from V and 1 from J, leaving 7 bases between them. DNA of the CDR3: TGCGCCAGCAGCTTGGCCGACAGGAACACTGAAGCTTTCTTT. It specifies CASSLADRNTEAFF.

This chain connects TRBV9 to TRBJ2-3; 9 bases are shared with TRBD2. The germline V gene has CDR1 SGDLS and CDR2 YYNGEE. V lost 5 bases to trimming and J lost 4 bases; unmatched junction nucleotides: 14. The CDR3 has 17 amino acids. The CDR3 region is CASSYAPLAGTSDTQYF. Written as DNA, the CDR3 is TGTGCCAGCAGTTATGCTCCGCTAGCGGGGACTTCAGATACGCAGTATTTT.

This chain connects TRBV4-1 to TRBJ1-1, with D unresolved. The length of the CDR3 is 15 residues. Between the trimmed V and J ends, which lost 1 base and 3 bases, there was a span of 12 bases. CDR1 and CDR2 (germline): MGHRA, YSYEKL. For the CDR3, the DNA is TGCGCCAGCAGCCAAGTTACGGAGGTTTACACTGAAGCTTTCTTT. As protein: CASSQVTEVYTEAFF.

This chain uses TRBV5-1 with TRBJ2-2, with TRBD2 matching 12 bases. V lost 4 bases to trimming and J lost 5 bases; unmatched junction nucleotides: 6. CDR3 size: 16 residues. In germline, CDR1 is SGHRS, CDR2 YFSETQ. The CDR3 nucleotides read TGCGCCAGCAGCGGCGGACTAGCGGGGATGACCGGGGAGCTGTTTTTT. It codes for CASSGGLAGMTGELFF.

The CDR3 DNA is TGTGCCAGCAGTAAACAGGGGTCCGTGCGCAATCAGCCCCAGCATTTT. Protein product: CASSKQGSVRNQPQHF. The chain carries TRBV2 and TRBJ1-5; 7 nucleotides match TRBD1. Germline V gives CDR1 SNHLY, CDR2 FYNNEI. With 5 bases clipped from V and 2 bases from J, the junction kept 9 bases outside the gene matches. The CDR3 loop spans 16 amino acids.

The chain links TRBV6-6 to TRBJ1-4; no clear D. The CDR3 length is 14 residues. Germline CDR1 reads MNHNY; CDR2 reads SVGAGI (reference sequence). V lost 2 bases, J lost 5 bases, and 9 bases lay in between. The CDR3: CASSYHVRNEKLFF. CDR3 DNA: TGTGCCAGCAGTTACCATGTGAGAAATGAAAAACTGTTTTTT.

The chain has TRBV28 and TRBJ1-5; tentative D call: TRBD1 (6 bases). Germline values: CDR1 MDHEN, CDR2 SYDVKM. The length of the CDR3 is 14 residues. V shed 8 bases and J shed 0 bases, with 11 bases lying between them. The CDR3 DNA reads as TGTGCCAGCGAGGGGGGGGCTAGCAATCAGCCCCAGCATTTT. This translates into CASEGGASNQPQHF.

Only a few counts were recorded for this clone. The genes are TRBV7-9 and TRBJ1-1; D is undetermined. Trimming left V 1 base short and J 1 base short, with 4 bases between. The CDR3 spans 13 residues. Germline V lookup: CDR1 SEHNR, CDR2 FQNEAQ (reference sequence). CDR3 amino acids: CASSLGANTEAFF. CDR3 nucleotide sequence: TGTGCCAGCAGCTTAGGGGCGAACACTGAAGCTTTCTTT.